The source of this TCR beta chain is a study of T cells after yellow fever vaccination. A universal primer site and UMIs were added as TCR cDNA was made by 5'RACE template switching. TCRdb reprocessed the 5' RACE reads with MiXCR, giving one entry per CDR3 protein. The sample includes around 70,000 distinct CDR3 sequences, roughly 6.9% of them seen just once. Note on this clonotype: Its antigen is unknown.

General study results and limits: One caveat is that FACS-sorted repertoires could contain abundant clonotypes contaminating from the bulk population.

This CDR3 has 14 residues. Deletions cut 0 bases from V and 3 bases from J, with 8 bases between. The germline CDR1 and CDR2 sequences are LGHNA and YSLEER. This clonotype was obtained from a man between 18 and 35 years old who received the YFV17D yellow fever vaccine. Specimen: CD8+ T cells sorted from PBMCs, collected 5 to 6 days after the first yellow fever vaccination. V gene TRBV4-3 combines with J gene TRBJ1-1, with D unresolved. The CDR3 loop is CASSQDRWHTEAFF. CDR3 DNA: TGCGCCAGCAGCCAAGATCGGTGGCACACTGAAGCTTTCTTT.